A single T cell receptor beta chain is shown here with its context. V was pared by 2 bases and J by 0 bases, with 9 bases between. The length of the CDR3 is 14 residues. CDR1 is SGHRS, CDR2 YFSETQ, per germline. The entry originates in a study of blood T cell repertoires in COVID-19. Study summary: There were acute and convalescent COVID-19 samples, and they came from the United States, Italy and Spain. PBMCs, B-cell-depleted T cells, or T cells provided the cDNA or gDNA that made up the material.

Study processing details: Nucleated cell number was recorded as an estimate derived from reference gene primer amplification. Produced via immunoSEQ multiplex PCR; TCRdb's table is partial and in-frame only. The DNA was the basis for D and trimming; V, J and clone size are from that table. This sample has hundreds of thousands of clones, with 80% to 90% found just once. Sequencing was performed on peripheral blood. This clonotype originated in a woman between 50 and 59 years old with acute or convalescent COVID-19. The chain uses TRBV5-1 and TRBJ2-7; no clear D. CDR3 sequence (DNA): TGCGCCAGCAGCTTATTTGACTCCTCCTACGAGCAGTACTTC. It yields the protein CASSLFDSSYEQYF.